A selection of T cell receptor beta chains follows, all from one sample in a study of blood T cell repertoires in COVID-19. Some clones are missing from TCRdb's copy, which holds only in-frame ones; the method was immunoSEQ multiplex PCR. This table has about 250,000 clones, 85% appearing once. Sequencing was performed on PBMCs or T cells enriched from blood (not recorded which). These receptors came from a woman in her forties or fifties with acute COVID-19. The CDR3 runs from the conserved cysteine through the conserved F or W. D genes are given only for firm matches. Clone size is stated in some rows and not others, as once, few, many or a class when expanded.

>TRBJ1-1|-|TRBV7-2|TRBD1
TGTGCCAGCAGCTCATCCCTGGGGACAGGCACGAATGAAGCTTTCTTT
CASSSSLGTGTNEAFF
>TRBJ1-3|once|TRBV27|-
TGTGCCAGCAGTTTTCGAGCCAACTCTGGAAACACCATATATTTT
CASSFRANSGNTIYF
>TRBJ1-5|-|TRBV9|TRBD1
TGTGCCAGCAGCGTAGCGGCAGGGGGAAATCAGCCCCAGCATTTT
CASSVAAGGNQPQHF
>TRBJ2-7|-|TRBV27|TRBD1
TGTGCCAGCAGTTCCGACAGGGATGTCGAGCAGTACTTC
CASSSDRDVEQYF
>TRBJ1-1|-|TRBV29-1|-
TGCAGCGTAGAACATTGGGACTCCAACACTGAAGCTTTCTTT
CSVEHWDSNTEAFF
>TRBJ2-7|-|TRBV4-2|-
TGTGCCAGCAGCCAAGATAGGGACAAGGGAATATGGGAGCAGTACTTC
CASSQDRDKGIWEQYF
>TRBJ2-3|once|TRBV4-3|TRBD2
TGCGCCAGCAGCGGGTTAGCGGGGGGAGATACGCAGTATTTT
CASSGLAGGDTQYF
>TRBJ1-2|-|TRBV6-1|TRBD1
TGTGCCAGCAGTGAACAGGGGGCCAGTGGCTACACCTTC
CASSEQGASGYTF
>TRBJ1-1|-|TRBV19|TRBD1
TGTGCCAGTAGTGGGGACAGGGGGCACACTGAAGCTTTCTTT
CASSGDRGHTEAFF
>TRBJ1-2|-|TRBV19|TRBD1
TGTGCCAGTAGTATTACCGGGACAGATACTGGCTACACCTTC
CASSITGTDTGYTF
>TRBJ2-2|-|TRBV12-3/TRBV12-4|-
TGTGCCAGCAGTTTAGTCGCGAACGGGGAGCTGTTTTTT
CASSLVANGELFF
>TRBJ1-1|once|TRBV5-1|-
TGCGCCAGCAGCGCAGGGATCAATGAAGCTTTCTTT
CASSAGINEAFF
>TRBJ2-4|once|TRBV19|-
TGTGCCAGTAGTTCCCCCGAGGTTAAAAACATTCAGTACTTC
CASSSPEVKNIQYF
>TRBJ1-1|few|TRBV7-9|-
TGTGCCAGCAGCTTATTCTCGACGGGGTCTGAAGCTTTCTTT
CASSLFSTGSEAFF
>TRBJ1-2|-|TRBV6-5|-
TGTGCCAGCAGCGTTCAGGGATCCGATGGCTACACCTTC
CASSVQGSDGYTF
>TRBJ2-1|few|TRBV7-9|TRBD2
TGTGCCAGCAGCTTAGGTAGCGGGGGGTCCTACAATGAGCAGTTCTTC
CASSLGSGGSYNEQFF
>TRBJ2-1|-|TRBV2|TRBD2
TGTGCCAGCACCGCCGTGGGCGGGGGGCCGTCCTCCTACAATGAGCAGTTCTTC
CASTAVGGGPSSYNEQFF
>TRBJ1-3|-|TRBV7-9|-
TGTGCCAGCAGCCAAAATGGAAACACCATATATTTT
CASSQNGNTIYF
>TRBJ1-2|-|TRBV15|TRBD1
TGTGCCACCAGCAGAGAAAATACAGGGGAATCTAGCGGCTACACCTTC
CATSRENTGESSGYTF
>TRBJ1-1|-|TRBV7-6|TRBD1
TGTGCCAGCAGCTTATCCCAGACAGGGCAAACTGAAGCTTTCTTT
CASSLSQTGQTEAFF
>TRBJ2-7|-|TRBV4-1|TRBD2
TGCGCCAGCAGCCAAGCGCCCCAGACTAGCGGGGCTGACGAGCAGTACTTC
CASSQAPQTSGADEQYF
>TRBJ1-5|-|TRBV29-1|-
TGCAGCGTTGAAGTGGGCACCAATCAGCCCCAGCATTTT
CSVEVGTNQPQHF
>TRBJ2-7|-|TRBV6-2/TRBV6-3|TRBD2
TGTGCCAGCAGCTCGACTAGCGGGGGTTTCCGGGAGCAGTACTTC
CASSSTSGGFREQYF
>TRBJ1-1|-|TRBV28|-
TGTGCCACCACCCTGGGGGGGGAGTACACTGAAGCTTTCTTT
CATTLGGEYTEAFF